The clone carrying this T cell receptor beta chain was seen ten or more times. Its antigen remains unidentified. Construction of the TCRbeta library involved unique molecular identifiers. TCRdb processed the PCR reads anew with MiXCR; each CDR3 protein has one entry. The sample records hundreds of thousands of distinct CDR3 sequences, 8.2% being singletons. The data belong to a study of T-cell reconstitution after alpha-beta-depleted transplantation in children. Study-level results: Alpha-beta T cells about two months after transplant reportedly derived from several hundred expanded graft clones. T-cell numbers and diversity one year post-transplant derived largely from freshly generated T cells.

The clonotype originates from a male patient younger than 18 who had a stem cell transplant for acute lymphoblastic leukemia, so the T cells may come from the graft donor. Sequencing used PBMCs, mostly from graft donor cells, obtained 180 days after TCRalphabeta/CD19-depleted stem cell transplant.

CDR3 amino acids: CASSPDDRGFDNTGELFF. The CDR3 DNA reads as TGTGCCAGCAGTCCGGATGACAGGGGTTTTGATAACACCGGGGAGCTGTTTTTT. The rearrangement uses TRBV28 and TRBJ2-2, with 8 bases fitting TRBD1. The V segment lost 5 bases and the J segment 2 bases; nucleotides outside the gene matches: 13. Germline CDR1 reads MDHEN; CDR2 reads SYDVKM. CDR3 size: 18 residues.